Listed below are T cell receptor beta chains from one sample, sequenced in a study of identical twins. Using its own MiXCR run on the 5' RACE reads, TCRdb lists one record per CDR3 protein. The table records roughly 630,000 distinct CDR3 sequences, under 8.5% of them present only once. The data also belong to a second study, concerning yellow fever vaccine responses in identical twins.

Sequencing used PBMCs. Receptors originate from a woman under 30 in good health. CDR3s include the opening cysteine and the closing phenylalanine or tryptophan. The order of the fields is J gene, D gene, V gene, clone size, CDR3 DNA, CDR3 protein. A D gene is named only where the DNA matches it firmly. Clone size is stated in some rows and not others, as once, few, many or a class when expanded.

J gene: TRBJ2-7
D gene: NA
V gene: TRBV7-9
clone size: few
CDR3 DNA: TGTGCCAGCAGCTCGAGCATGGGGGACCCCGGCGAGAGCGAGCAGTACTTC
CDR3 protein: CASSSSMGDPGESEQYF

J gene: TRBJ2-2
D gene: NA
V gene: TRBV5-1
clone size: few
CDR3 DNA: TGCGCCAGCAGCATACTAGCTGAAGCTGGCACCGGGGAGCTGTTTTTT
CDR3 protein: CASSILAEAGTGELFF

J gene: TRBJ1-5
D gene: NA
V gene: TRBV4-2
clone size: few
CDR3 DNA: TGTGCCAGCAGCCAAGAGGTGTCAGGAGTACAGCCCCAGCATTTT
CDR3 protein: CASSQEVSGVQPQHF

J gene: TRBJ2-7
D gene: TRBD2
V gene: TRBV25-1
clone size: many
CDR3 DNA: TGTGCCAGCAGTCCAAGGACTAGCGGGAGAGAGTACGCGCAGTACTTC
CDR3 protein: CASSPRTSGREYAQYF

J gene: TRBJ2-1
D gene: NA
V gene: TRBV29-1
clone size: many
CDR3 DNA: TGCAGCGTGAGGGTGCTTGCAGGAACCTACAATGAGCAGTTCTTC
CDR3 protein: CSVRVLAGTYNEQFF

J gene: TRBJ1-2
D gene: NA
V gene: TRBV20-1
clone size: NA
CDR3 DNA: TGCAGTGCTAGAGAACAAGTAAACTATGGCTACACCTTC
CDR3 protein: CSAREQVNYGYTF

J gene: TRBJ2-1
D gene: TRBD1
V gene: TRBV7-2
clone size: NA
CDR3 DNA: TGTGCCAGCAGCTTATTTCGACAGGGCGCCAATGAGCAGTTCTTC
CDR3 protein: CASSLFRQGANEQFF

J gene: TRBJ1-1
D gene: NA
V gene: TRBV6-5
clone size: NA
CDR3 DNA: TGTGCCAGCAGTTACTCGACCCTGAACACTGAAGCTTTCTTT
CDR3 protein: CASSYSTLNTEAFF

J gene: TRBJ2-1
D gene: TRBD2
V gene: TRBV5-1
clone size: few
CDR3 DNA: TGCGCCAGCAGCCCCACAGCGGGAGTGGCGGGGAATGAGCAGTTCTTC
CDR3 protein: CASSPTAGVAGNEQFF

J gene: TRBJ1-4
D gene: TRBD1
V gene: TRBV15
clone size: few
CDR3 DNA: TGTGCCACCAGCAGAGGAGGGTACAGGGGTCAGGAGCCTAATGAAAAACTGTTTTTT
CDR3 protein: CATSRGGYRGQEPNEKLFF

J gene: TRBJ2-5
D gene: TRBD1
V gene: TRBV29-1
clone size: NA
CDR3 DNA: TGCAGCGTTTTCTCGGGACAGGGGATTCAAGAGACCCAGTACTTC
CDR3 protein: CSVFSGQGIQETQYF

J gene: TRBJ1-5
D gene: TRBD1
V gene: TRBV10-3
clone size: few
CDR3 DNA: TGTGCCAACCCGGGACAGGGGGTTGAGTTTCGTCAGCCCCAGCATTTT
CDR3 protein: CANPGQGVEFRQPQHF

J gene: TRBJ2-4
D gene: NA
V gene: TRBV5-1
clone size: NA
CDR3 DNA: TGCGCCAGCAGCTCCCACAGGGAGGGCAAAAACATTCAGTACTTC
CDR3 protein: CASSSHREGKNIQYF

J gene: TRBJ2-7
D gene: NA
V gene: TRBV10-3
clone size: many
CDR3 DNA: TGTGCCATCAGTGAGCGGGTAGCCGAGCAGTACTTC
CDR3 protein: CAISERVAEQYF

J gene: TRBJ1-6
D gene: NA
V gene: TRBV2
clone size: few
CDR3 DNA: TGTGCCAGCAGCGGGGGAGGGGGTATCTATAATTCACCCCTCCACTTT
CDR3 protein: CASSGGGGIYNSPLHF

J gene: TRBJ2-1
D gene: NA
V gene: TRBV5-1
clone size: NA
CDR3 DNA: TGCGCCAGCAGCCCACCGATAGCTTACAATGAGCAGTTCTTC
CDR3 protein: CASSPPIAYNEQFF

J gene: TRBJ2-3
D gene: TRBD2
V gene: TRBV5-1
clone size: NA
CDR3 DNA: TGCGCCAGCAGCCCGGGACTAACGACAGATACGCAGTATTTT
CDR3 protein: CASSPGLTTDTQYF

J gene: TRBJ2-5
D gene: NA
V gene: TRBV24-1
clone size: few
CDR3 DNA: TGTGCCACCAGTGGGGGAGGAGAGACCCAGTACTTC
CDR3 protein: CATSGGGETQYF

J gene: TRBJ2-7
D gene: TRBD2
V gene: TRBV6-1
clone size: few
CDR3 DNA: TGTGCCAGCAGTCGTCCGGGACTAGCGGGAAGGGAGCAGTACTTC
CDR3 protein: CASSRPGLAGREQYF

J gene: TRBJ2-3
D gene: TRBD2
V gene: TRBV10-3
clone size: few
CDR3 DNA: TGTGCCATGGCGGGAGGCCCAGATACGCAGTATTTT
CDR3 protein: CAMAGGPDTQYF

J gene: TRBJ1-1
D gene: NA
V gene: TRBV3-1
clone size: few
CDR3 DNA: TGTGCCAGCAGCCATGCCGCCTCGAACACTGAAGCTTTCTTT
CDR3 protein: CASSHAASNTEAFF

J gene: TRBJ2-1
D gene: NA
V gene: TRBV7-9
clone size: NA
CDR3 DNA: TGTGCCAGCAGCTCCTCAGGGATTAAGAATGAGCAGTTCTTC
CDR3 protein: CASSSSGIKNEQFF

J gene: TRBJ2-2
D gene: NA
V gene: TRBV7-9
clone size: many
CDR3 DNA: TGTGCCAGCAGCTCAGGACAGATGAGCACCGGGGAGCTGTTTTTT
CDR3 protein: CASSSGQMSTGELFF

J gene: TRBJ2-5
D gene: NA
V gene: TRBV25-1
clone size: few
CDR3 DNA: TGTGCCAGCAGTGAGGGTGGCAGCGTGGGAGAGACCCAGTACTTC
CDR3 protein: CASSEGGSVGETQYF

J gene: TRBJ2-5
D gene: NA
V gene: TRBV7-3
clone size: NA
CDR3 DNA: TGTGCCAGCAGCTCAAATGGCGCACAAGAGACCCAGTACTTC
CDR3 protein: CASSSNGAQETQYF

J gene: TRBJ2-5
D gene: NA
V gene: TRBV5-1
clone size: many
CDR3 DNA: TGCGCCAGCAGCCTGGACGATCCGGTCGAGACCCAGTACTTC
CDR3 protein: CASSLDDPVETQYF

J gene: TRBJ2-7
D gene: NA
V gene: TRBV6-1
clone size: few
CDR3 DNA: TGTGCCAGCCCCAGGGGAGCGGATTACGAGCAGTACTTC
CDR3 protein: CASPRGADYEQYF

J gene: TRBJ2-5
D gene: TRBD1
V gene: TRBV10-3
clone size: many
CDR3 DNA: TGTGCCATCAGTGAGTCGAGGGGGCTGCAAGAGACCCAGTACTTC
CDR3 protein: CAISESRGLQETQYF

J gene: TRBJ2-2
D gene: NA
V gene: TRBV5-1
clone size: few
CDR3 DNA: TGCGCCAGCAGCTTGGATGCCGCCTCGAACACCGGGGAGCTGTTTTTT
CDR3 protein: CASSLDAASNTGELFF

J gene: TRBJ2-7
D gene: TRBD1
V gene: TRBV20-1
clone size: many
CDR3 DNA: TGCAGTGCTAGAGTGGGGTCCGGACAGGGAGCAGGGTCCTACGAGCAGTACTTC
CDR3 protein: CSARVGSGQGAGSYEQYF

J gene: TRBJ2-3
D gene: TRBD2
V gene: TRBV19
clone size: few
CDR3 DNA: TGTGCCAGTAGTACAGCGGGAGGGCCTACAGATACGCAGTATTTT
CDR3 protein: CASSTAGGPTDTQYF

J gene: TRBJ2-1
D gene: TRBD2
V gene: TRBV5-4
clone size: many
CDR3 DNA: TGTGCCAGCAGCTTGGGGCCTAGCGGGAGCAATGAGCAGTTCTTC
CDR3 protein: CASSLGPSGSNEQFF

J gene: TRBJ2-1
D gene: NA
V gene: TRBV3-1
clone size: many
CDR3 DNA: TGTGCCAGCAGCCCCTTTTCGGGGACCGACCTATCCTACAATGAGCAGTTCTTC
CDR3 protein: CASSPFSGTDLSYNEQFF

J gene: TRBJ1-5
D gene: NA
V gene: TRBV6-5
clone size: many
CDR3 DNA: TGTGCCAGCAGTTGGGGATACGGCAATCAGCCCCAGCATTTT
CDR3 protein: CASSWGYGNQPQHF

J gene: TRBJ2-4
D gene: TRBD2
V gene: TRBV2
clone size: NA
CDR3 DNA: TGTGCCAGCAGTGAAGCGCTCGGGCGGGGGGTTGGCAAAAACATTCAGTACTTC
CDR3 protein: CASSEALGRGVGKNIQYF

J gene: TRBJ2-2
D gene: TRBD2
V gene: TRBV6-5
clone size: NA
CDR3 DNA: TGTGCCAGCAGTTTTTTCGAACTAGCGGCGACGAACACCGGGGAGCTGTTTTTT
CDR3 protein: CASSFFELAATNTGELFF

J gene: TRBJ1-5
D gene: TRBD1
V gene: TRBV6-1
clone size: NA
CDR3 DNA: TGTGCCAGCAGCGGACAGGGGGTCAATCAGCCCCAGCATTTT
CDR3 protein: CASSGQGVNQPQHF

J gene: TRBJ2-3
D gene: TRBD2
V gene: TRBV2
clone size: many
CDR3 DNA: TGTGCCAGCAGTGGTGGACTAGCGGGTGGCACAGATACGCAGTATTTT
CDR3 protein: CASSGGLAGGTDTQYF

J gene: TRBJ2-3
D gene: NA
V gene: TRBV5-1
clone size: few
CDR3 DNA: TGCGCCAGCAGCCCGAGCGGATACACAGATACGCAGTATTTT
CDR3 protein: CASSPSGYTDTQYF

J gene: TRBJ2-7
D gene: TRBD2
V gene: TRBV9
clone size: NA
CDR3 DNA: TGTGCCAGCAGTAGCGGGACGAACTACGAGCAGTACTTC
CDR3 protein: CASSSGTNYEQYF

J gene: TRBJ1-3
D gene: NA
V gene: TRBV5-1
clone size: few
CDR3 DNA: TGCGCCAGCAGCTTCGCAGGGGACGGAAACACCATATATTTT
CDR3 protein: CASSFAGDGNTIYF

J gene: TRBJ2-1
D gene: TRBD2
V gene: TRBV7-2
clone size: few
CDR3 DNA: TGTGCCAGCAGCTCGTTTAGCGGGGGGGGGATGAATGAGCAGTTCTTC
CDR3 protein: CASSSFSGGGMNEQFF

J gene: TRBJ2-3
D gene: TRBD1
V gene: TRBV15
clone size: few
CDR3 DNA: TGTGCCACCGGCGCTGGGACAGGCGACACAGATACGCAGTATTTT
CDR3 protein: CATGAGTGDTDTQYF

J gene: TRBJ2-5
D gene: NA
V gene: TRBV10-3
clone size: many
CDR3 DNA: TGTGCCATCAGTGTCTTGGGAGAGACCCAGTACTTC
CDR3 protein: CAISVLGETQYF

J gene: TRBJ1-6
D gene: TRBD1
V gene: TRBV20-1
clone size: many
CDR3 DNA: TGCAGTGCTACCGGGCAGGGGGATAATTCACCCCTCCACTTT
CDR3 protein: CSATGQGDNSPLHF

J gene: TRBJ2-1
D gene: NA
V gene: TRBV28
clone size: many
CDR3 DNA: TGTGCCAGCAGTATAGGGACCGACAATGAGCAGTTCTTC
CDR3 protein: CASSIGTDNEQFF

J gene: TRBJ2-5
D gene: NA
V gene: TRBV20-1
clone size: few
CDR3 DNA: TGCAGTGCTAGCCGAGGACTCTCTATTGTTGAGACCCAGTACTTC
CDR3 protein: CSASRGLSIVETQYF

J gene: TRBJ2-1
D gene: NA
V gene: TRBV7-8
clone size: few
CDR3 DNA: TGTGCCAGCAGCCAGGGGTGGGGCTCCCCCTACAATGAGCAGTTCTTC
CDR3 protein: CASSQGWGSPYNEQFF